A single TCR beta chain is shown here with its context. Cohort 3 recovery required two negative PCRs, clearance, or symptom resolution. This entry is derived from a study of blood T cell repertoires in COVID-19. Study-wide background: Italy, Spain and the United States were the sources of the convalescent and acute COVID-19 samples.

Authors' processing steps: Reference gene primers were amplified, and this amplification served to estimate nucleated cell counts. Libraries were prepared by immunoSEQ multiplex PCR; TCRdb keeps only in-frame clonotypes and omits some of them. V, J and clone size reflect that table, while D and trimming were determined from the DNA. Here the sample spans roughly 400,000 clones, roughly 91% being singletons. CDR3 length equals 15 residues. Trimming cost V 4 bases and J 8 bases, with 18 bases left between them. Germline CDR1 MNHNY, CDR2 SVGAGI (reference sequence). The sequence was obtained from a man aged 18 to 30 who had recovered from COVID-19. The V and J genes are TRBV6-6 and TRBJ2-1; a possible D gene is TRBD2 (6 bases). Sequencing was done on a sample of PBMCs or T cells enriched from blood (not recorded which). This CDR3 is CASSFPGAGRHEQFF. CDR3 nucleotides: TGTGCCAGCAGTTTTCCTGGGGCAGGGAGGCATGAGCAGTTCTTC.